This TCR beta chain was recorded in a study of T-cell reconstitution after alpha-beta-depleted transplantation in children. The library targeted TCRbeta and was prepared with unique molecular identifiers. TCRdb independently ran MiXCR on the PCR reads; one entry per CDR3 protein. The table shows roughly 220,000 distinct CDR3 sequences, with roughly a tenth occurring only once. This clonotype was found many times. CDR3 length: 15 amino acids. Germline CDR1 reads MNHNY; CDR2 reads SVGAGI (reference sequence). V lost 8 bases and J lost 14; bases outside the gene matches: 20. The source is a human donor who donated a stem cell graft to a child with SCID. The chain uses TRBV6-6 and TRBJ1-4; 7 nucleotides align to TRBD1. The input for sequencing was PBMCs from the stem cell graft donor, taken from the stem cell graft. CDR3 coding DNA: TGTGCCAGCGGGTACTACAGGGGAGGGGTCCGGTTCCTGTTTTTT. Encoded protein: CASGYYRGGVRFLFF.